This paragraph reports one TCR beta chain. This table comes from immunoSEQ multiplex PCR, and its TCRdb copy is limited to in-frame clones, with some not included. The repertoire holds approximately 840 clones, 72% seen once, with roughly 5.5% in the top ten. These data belong to a study of follicular helper T cells after annual influenza vaccination. Stated time point: 2015-2016 season, 7 days after influenza vaccination. Germline V gene sequence: CDR1 MGHDK, CDR2 SYGVNS. This CDR3 has 15 amino acids. Trimming took 3 bases from V and 1 from J, leaving 12 bases between them. The sequences come from CXCR5+ CD38+ circulating T follicular helper cells from blood, collected 7 days after influenza vaccination. The sample's subset: circulating Tfh, non-naive CD4+CXCR5+PD-1+ (ICOS+CD38+ or ICOS-CD38-). The clonotype originates from an adult who received the influenza vaccine. The chain employs TRBV25-1 and TRBJ2-5; a weak D match, TRBD1 (5 bases). In DNA, the CDR3 is TGTGCCAGCAGTGACCTACAGGTCGGCCAAGAGACCCAGTACTTC. Protein sequence: CASSDLQVGQETQYF.